Listed below are T cell receptor beta chains from one sample, sequenced in a study of shared clonotypes between healthy human individuals. Measured with immunoSEQ multiplex PCR; TCRdb has only the in-frame clones, and not every one. The sample lists 2 million to 2.5 million clones; 93% were seen once. The sample was naive CD4+ T cells from PBMCs. Every receptor here comes from a man aged 18 to 29 in good health. Some clones in this sample may be carry-over from other donors' samples. Both conserved end residues are trimmed from each CDR3. A D gene is named only where the DNA matches it firmly.

D	V	length	CDR3
NA	TRBV19	11	ASSIGTVQPQH
TRBD1	TRBV9	13	ASSVDRGPFNEQF
NA	TRBV6-1	13	ASSAGGLGANVLT
TRBD1	TRBV5-1	12	ASSGQGSYNEQF
NA	TRBV5-1	13	ASSLDGASNQPQH
NA	TRBV2	11	ASSSGFYNEQF
NA	TRBV5-1	11	ASSVDGNTEAF
TRBD1	TRBV28	12	ASSMQGGRTEAF
NA	TRBV11-3	13	ASSLAGAFTDTQY
TRBD2	TRBV10-3	13	AISGGTSGSYEQY
NA	TRBV11-2	11	ASSRKGADTQY
NA	TRBV2	12	ASRDRTANNEQF
NA	TRBV7-9	12	ASSLTAYNEKLF
TRBD1	TRBV27	13	ASSRPGTGAYEQY
NA	TRBV2	9	ASTTAGELF
NA	TRBV25-1	14	ASSLSGFATNEKLF
TRBD2	TRBV11-2	17	ASSRLTSGRAWDYNEQF
NA	TRBV5-1	12	ASSVDPRPYGYT
TRBD2	TRBV18	11	ASSPPGGYEQY
NA	TRBV6-4	12	ASSPWGAPGELF
TRBD1	TRBV28	11	ASSLTGVQPQH
NA	TRBV7-3	13	ASSPRRWGADTQY
TRBD2	TRBV7-9	12	ASSRGRAPGELF
NA	TRBV29-1	10	SARVYQETQY
NA	TRBV27	14	ASTLRGPDWGDEQY
TRBD2	TRBV28	13	ASSSPGLVHRVQY
NA	TRBV28	11	ASSLPAPQEQF
TRBD2	TRBV11-2	14	ASRNRVGLADNEQF
TRBD1	TRBV5-6	15	ASSLVGTGGLTDTQY
TRBD2	TRBV11-2	15	ASSLLTWASGRHEQF
NA	TRBV5-8	12	ASSLGTPTRGYT
NA	TRBV7-9	12	ASSLGYRNQPQH
TRBD1	TRBV5-1	14	ASSPGGTAMGETQY
NA	TRBV19	10	ASSILGQRAF
TRBD2	TRBV7-9	13	ASSLLAGFYNEQF
TRBD1	TRBV19	14	ASSFWTGAYQETQY
TRBD2	TRBV7-9	12	ASRPQSGSGEQF
NA	TRBV4-2	14	ASSQRGDGLGTEAF
NA	TRBV14	13	ASSNRGEPPYEQY
NA	TRBV18	13	ASSPSASPGQPQH
TRBD1	TRBV2	12	ASRRDRENTEAF
NA	TRBV5-1	12	ASSLTGPTYEQY